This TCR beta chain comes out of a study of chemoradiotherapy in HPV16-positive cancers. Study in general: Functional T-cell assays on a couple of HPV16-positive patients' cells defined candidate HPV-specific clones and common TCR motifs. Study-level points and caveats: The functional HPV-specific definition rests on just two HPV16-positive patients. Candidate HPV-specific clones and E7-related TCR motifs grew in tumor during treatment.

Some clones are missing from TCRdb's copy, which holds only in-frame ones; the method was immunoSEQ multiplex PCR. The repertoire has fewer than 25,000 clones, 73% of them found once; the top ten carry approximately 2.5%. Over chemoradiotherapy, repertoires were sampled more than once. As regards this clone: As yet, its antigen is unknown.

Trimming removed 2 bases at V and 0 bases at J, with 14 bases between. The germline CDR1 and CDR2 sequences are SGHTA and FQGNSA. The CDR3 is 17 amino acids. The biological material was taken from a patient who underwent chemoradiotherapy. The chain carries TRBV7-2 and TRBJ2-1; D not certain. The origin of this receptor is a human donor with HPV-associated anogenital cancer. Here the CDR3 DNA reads TGTGCCAGCAGCTTAACGTCAGTTCTGAGCTCCTACAATGAGCAGTTCTTC. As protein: CASSLTSVLSSYNEQFF.